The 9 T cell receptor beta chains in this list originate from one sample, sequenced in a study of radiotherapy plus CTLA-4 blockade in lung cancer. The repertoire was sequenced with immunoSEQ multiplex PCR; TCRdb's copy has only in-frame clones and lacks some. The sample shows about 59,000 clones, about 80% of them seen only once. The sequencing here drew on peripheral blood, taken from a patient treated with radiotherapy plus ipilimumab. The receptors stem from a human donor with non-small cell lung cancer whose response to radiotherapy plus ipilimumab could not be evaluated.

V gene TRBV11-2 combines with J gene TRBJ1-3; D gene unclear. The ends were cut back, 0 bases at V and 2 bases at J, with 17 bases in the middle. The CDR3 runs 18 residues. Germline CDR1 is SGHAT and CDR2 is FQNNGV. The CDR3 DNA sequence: TGTGCCAGCAGCTTAGAGGTCAGGACCCGGAGGACTGGAAACACCATATATTTT. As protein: CASSLEVRTRRTGNTIYF.

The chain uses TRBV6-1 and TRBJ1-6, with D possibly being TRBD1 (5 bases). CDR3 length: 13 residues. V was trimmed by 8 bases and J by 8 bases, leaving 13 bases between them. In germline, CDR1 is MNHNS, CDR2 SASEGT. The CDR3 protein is CASLVGRDSPLHF. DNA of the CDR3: TGTGCCAGCCTCGTAGGCAGGGATTCACCCCTCCACTTT.

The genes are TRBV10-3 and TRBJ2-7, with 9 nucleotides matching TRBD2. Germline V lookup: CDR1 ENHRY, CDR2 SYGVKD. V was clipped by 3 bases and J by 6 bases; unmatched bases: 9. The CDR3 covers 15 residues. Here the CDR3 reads CAISEVLAGRGEQYF. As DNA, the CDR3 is TGTGCCATCAGTGAAGTCCTAGCGGGAAGGGGCGAGCAGTACTTC.

The CDR3 DNA reads TGTGCCAGCAGCCCCGGACAGGAGACGTCACACTACTTC. It yields the protein CASSPGQETSHYF. This chain uses TRBV11-2 with TRBJ2-7, with 7 positions matching TRBD1. The CDR3 is made up of 13 amino acids. V was clipped by 5 bases and J by 13 bases; unmatched bases: 14. CDR1 is SGHAT and CDR2 is FQNNGV in the germline V gene.

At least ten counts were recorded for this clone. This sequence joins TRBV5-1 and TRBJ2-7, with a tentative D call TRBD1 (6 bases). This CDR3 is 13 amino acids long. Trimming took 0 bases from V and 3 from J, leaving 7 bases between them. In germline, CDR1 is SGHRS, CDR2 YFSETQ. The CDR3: CASSLEDSYEQYF. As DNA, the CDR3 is TGCGCCAGCAGCTTGGAGGACAGCTACGAGCAGTACTTC. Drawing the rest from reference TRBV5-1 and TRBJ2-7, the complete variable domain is KAGVTQTPRYLIKTRGQQVTLSCSPISGHRSVSWYQQTPGQGLQFLFEYFSETQRNKGNFPGRFSGRQFSNSRSEMNVSTLELGDSALYLCASSLEDSYEQYFGPGTRLTVT.

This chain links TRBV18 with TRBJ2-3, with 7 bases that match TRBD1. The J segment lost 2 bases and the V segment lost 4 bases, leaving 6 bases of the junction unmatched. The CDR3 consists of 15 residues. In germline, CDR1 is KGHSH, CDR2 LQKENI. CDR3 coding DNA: TGTGCCAGCTCACTTACAGGGGCCCCCACAGATACGCAGTATTTT. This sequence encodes CASSLTGAPTDTQYF. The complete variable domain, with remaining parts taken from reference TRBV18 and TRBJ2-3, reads NAGVMQNPRHLVRRRGQEARLRCSPMKGHSHVYWYRQLPEEGLKFMVYLQKENIIDESGMPKERFSAEFPKEGPSILRIQQVVRGDSAAYFCASSLTGAPTDTQYFGPGTRLTVL.

Here the CDR3 DNA reads TGTGCCAGCAGTGACAGTACGGAGCCCACAGGGTACGAGCAGTACTTC. Encoded protein: CASSDSTEPTGYEQYF. This chain links TRBV6-4 with TRBJ2-7; a weak D match, TRBD1 (6 bases). The CDR3 spans 16 residues. The ends were cut back, 2 bases at V and 4 bases at J, with 18 bases in the middle. The germline CDR1 and CDR2 sequences are MRHNA and SNTAGT.

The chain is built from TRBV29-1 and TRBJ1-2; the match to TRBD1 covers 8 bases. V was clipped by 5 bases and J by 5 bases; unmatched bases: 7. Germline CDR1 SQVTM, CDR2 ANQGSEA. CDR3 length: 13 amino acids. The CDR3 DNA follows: TGCAGCGTTCCGGGACAGGCCCCTTATGGCTACACCTTC. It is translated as CSVPGQAPYGYTF.

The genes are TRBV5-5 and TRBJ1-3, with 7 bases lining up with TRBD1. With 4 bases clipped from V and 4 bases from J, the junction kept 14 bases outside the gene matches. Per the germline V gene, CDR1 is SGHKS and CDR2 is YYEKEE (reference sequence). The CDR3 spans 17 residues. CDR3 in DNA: TGTGCCAGCAGCCAGATGACAGGGTCCATGGCCGGAAACACCATATATTTT. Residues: CASSQMTGSMAGNTIYF. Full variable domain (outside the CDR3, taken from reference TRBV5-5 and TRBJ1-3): DAGVTQSPTHLIKTRGQQVTLRCSPISGHKSVSWYQQVLGQGPQFIFQYYEKEERGRGNFPDRFSARQFPNYSSELNVNALLLGDSALYLCASSQMTGSMAGNTIYFGEGSWLTVV.